The sequence of this TCR beta chain was determined in a study of monozygotic twins with inflammatory bowel disease. Every TCR library consumed around 4,000 ng of total RNA. UMIs that had a 6-nucleotide sample barcode were put in using template switching. With the 5' RACE reads reprocessed, TCRdb shows one record per CDR3 protein and no DNA. This table lists more than 95,000 distinct CDR3 sequences. Each donor gave over 2 ml of peripheral blood. This CDR3 spans 13 amino acids. Germline V lookup: CDR1 ENHRY, CDR2 SYGVKD. The TCR sequence derives from a human donor with ulcerative colitis or Crohn's disease, or a healthy co-twin of an affected twin (not recorded which). This chain connects TRBV10-3 to TRBJ2-7; the D call of TRBD1 rests on TCRdb alone, since no DNA is present to check it. Sequenced: blood. CDR3 residues: CAIMGTGSYEQYF.